Following are 14 T cell receptor beta chains from one sample sequenced in a study of CD8 T cells in ankylosing spondylitis. TCRdb fed the 5' RACE reads into MiXCR, producing one record per CDR3 protein. This table has some 800,000 distinct CDR3 sequences, about 11% appearing once. Their antigen targets remain unknown. Whole-study results and caveats: For ankylosing spondylitis blood, a TCR beta motif of 7 or 8 highly homologous variants appeared characteristic.

The sample taken for sequencing was blood, either unsorted or a sorted T cell fraction (not recorded which). The origin of the receptors is a male donor with ankylosing spondylitis.

The chain is built from TRBV28 and TRBJ1-2, with a weak D call TRBD1 (5 bases). The germline gives CDR1 MDHEN, CDR2 SYDVKM. Trimming pared 0 bases from V and 1 base from J, leaving 6 bases between. This CDR3 has 14 residues. The CDR3 DNA reads TGTGCCAGCAGTTTATGGCAGGGTAACTATGGCTACACCTTC. Translation gives CASSLWQGNYGYTF.

The chain links TRBV20-1 to TRBJ2-7, with D hard to call. CDR1 and CDR2 (germline): DFQATT, SNEGSKA (reference sequence). The V gene lost 0 bases and the J gene lost 3 bases, with 9 bases spanning the gap. The CDR3 is made up of 13 amino acids. The CDR3 is CSARDEKNYEQYF. Written as DNA, the CDR3 is TGCAGTGCTAGAGATGAGAAAAACTACGAGCAGTACTTC.

This clonotype was seen ten or more times. This chain joins TRBV4-2 and TRBJ2-1; 11 bases match TRBD2. Germline CDR1 and CDR2: LGHNA and YNFKEQ. The CDR3 totals 15 residues. V shed 0 bases and J 7 bases; nucleotides not matched to a gene: 2. Written as DNA, the CDR3 is TGTGCCAGCAGCCAAGATTTAGCGGGAGGGAATGAGCAGTTCTTC. It translates to CASSQDLAGGNEQFF.

V usage is TRBV7-6 and J usage is TRBJ1-2, with D possibly TRBD1 on 6 matching bases. There are 15 residues in the CDR3. V lost 4 bases, J lost 4 bases, and 16 bases lay in between. CDR1 and CDR2 (germline): SGHVS, FNYEAQ. CDR3 in DNA: TGTGCCAGCAGCTCCTCCCCAGGGGATCCCTATGGCTACACCTTC. It specifies CASSSSPGDPYGYTF.

This clonotype was seen more than once but under ten times. The genes are TRBV6-6 and TRBJ1-1; no clear D gene. Trimming cost V 0 bases and J 12 bases, with 5 bases left between them. Germline values: CDR1 MNHNY, CDR2 SVGAGI (reference sequence). The CDR3 sequence is 10 residues long. CDR3 DNA: TGTGCCAGCAGTTACTCCCGGCCTTTCTTT. Translation gives CASSYSRPFF.

The chain carries TRBV6-1 and TRBJ2-2; TRBD1 agrees at 7 bases. In germline, CDR1 is MNHNS, CDR2 SASEGT. The CDR3 sequence is 14 residues long. Germline trimming cut 6 bases from V and 5 bases from J; bases unmatched to any gene: 6. CDR3 sequence (DNA): TGTGCCAGCAGGGACAGGATGAAAACCGGGGAGCTGTTTTTT. Translation: CASRDRMKTGELFF.

This clonotype came up a few times. The chain couples TRBV7-2 to TRBJ2-2; D not certain. The germline gives CDR1 SGHTA, CDR2 FQGNSA. V was clipped by 4 bases and J by 8 bases, with 11 bases between them. The CDR3 is 13 residues long. In nucleotides, the CDR3 is TGTGCCAGCAGCTCGCCCGGGCGGGGGGAGCTGTTTTTT. It codes for CASSSPGRGELFF. The whole variable domain, remainder taken from reference TRBV7-2 and TRBJ2-2, is GAGVSQSPSNKVTEKGKDVELRCDPISGHTALYWYRQSLGQGLEFLIYFQGNSAPDKSGLPSDRFSAERTGGSVSTLTIQRTQQEDSAVYLCASSSPGRGELFFGEGSRLTVL.

V usage is TRBV4-1 and J usage is TRBJ1-2, with D possibly TRBD1 on 6 matching bases. In germline, CDR1 is MGHRA, CDR2 YSYEKL. V dropped 4 bases and J dropped 4 bases, with 13 bases sitting between them. The CDR3 spans 14 residues. CDR3: CASSRIQGAYGYTF. The CDR3 DNA follows: TGCGCCAGCAGCCGCATACAGGGAGCCTATGGCTACACCTTC.

This clonotype was counted at least ten times. The CDR3 here is CASSESDSHEQYF. In DNA, the CDR3 is TGCGCCAGCAGTGAGAGCGATTCCCACGAGCAGTACTTC. V is TRBV10-1 and J is TRBJ2-7; D gene unclear. V was pared by 2 bases and J by 5 bases, with 10 bases between. CDR1 WNHNN and CDR2 SYGVQD come from the germline V gene (reference sequence). CDR3 length: 13 residues.

This clonotype was observed a few times. V and J are TRBV7-2 and TRBJ1-6; D unclear. The CDR3 extends over 15 amino acids. The ends were cut back, 1 base at V and 9 bases at J, with 13 bases in the middle. CDR1 SGHTA and CDR2 FQGNSA come from the germline V gene. CDR3 sequence: CASSLGGGLGSPLHF. The CDR3 region has the DNA TGTGCCAGCAGCTTAGGTGGCGGTTTGGGTTCACCCCTCCACTTT.

The gene calls are TRBV20-1 and TRBJ1-2; TRBD1 is a possible D gene (5 bases). This CDR3 comprises 16 residues. The germline V and J ends were trimmed by 0 bases and 4 bases, with 18 bases remaining between them. Germline V gives CDR1 DFQATT, CDR2 SNEGSKA (reference sequence). The CDR3 protein is CSARDLSRALSYGYTF. The CDR3 DNA is TGCAGTGCTAGAGATCTGAGCAGGGCCCTATCCTATGGCTACACCTTC.

The chain uses TRBV10-3 and TRBJ2-5; D assignment may be TRBD1 or TRBD2 (5 bases each). Germline CDR1 ENHRY, CDR2 SYGVKD. The CDR3 is 15 amino acids. V was pared by 6 bases and J by 7 bases, with 21 bases between. CDR3 sequence reads: CAIRSSGHLGGTQYF. In DNA, the CDR3 is TGTGCCATCAGATCCTCAGGGCACCTTGGGGGGACCCAGTACTTC.

This clonotype was observed many times. The chain links TRBV11-2 to TRBJ2-1, with 14 bases identical to TRBD2. CDR1 is SGHAT, CDR2 FQNNGV, per germline. V lost 4 bases and J lost 7; bases outside the gene matches: 12. There are 18 residues in the CDR3. The CDR3 DNA reads as TGTGCCAGCAGCTACTATAAGGGACTAGCGGGAGATGGTAATGAGCAGTTCTTC. Its protein product is CASSYYKGLAGDGNEQFF.

The chain recombines TRBV4-2 with TRBJ1-5; D is possibly TRBD1 (5 bases). The CDR3 is made up of 16 amino acids. The germline gives CDR1 LGHNA, CDR2 YNFKEQ. Between the trimmed V and J ends, which lost 0 bases and 4 bases, there was a span of 13 bases. This chain's CDR3 is CASSQEVRQTNQPQHF. CDR3 DNA sequence: TGTGCCAGCAGCCAAGAGGTGAGACAGACTAATCAGCCCCAGCATTTT.